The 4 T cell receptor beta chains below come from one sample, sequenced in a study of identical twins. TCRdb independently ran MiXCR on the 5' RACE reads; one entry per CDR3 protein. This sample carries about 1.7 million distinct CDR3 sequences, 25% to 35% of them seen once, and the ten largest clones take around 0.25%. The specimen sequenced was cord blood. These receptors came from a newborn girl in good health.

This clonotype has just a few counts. The CDR3 reads CASNRGLENIQYF. DNA of the CDR3: TGTGCCAGCAACAGGGGGCTGGAAAACATTCAGTACTTC. This chain connects TRBV9 to TRBJ2-4, with 9 bases lining up with TRBD1. This CDR3 contains 13 residues. Germline CDR1 is SGDLS and CDR2 is YYNGEE. The V and J ends lost 6 bases and 5 bases, in that order; junction bases with no gene match: 3.

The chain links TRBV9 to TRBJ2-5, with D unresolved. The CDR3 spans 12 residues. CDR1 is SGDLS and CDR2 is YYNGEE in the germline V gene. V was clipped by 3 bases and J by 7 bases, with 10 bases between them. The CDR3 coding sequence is TGTGCCAGCAGCGCAGCTACGGGGACCCAGTACTTC. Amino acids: CASSAATGTQYF.

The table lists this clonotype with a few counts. The CDR3, as DNA: TGCGCCAGCAGTGAATCAGGGGGCTCAGATACGCAGTATTTT. This codes for CASSESGGSDTQYF. This rearrangement joins TRBV10-1 to TRBJ2-3; 8 bases are shared with TRBD1. This CDR3 spans 14 amino acids. Germline CDR1 and CDR2: WNHNN and SYGVQD (reference sequence). The V segment lost 3 bases and the J segment 4 bases; nucleotides outside the gene matches: 3.

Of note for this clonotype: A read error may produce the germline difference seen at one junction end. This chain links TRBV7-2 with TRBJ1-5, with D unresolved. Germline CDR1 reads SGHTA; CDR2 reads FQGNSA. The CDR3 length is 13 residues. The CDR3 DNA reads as TGTGCCAGCAGCTTAGGACGTAATCAGACCCAGCATTTT. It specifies CASSLGRNQTQHF.